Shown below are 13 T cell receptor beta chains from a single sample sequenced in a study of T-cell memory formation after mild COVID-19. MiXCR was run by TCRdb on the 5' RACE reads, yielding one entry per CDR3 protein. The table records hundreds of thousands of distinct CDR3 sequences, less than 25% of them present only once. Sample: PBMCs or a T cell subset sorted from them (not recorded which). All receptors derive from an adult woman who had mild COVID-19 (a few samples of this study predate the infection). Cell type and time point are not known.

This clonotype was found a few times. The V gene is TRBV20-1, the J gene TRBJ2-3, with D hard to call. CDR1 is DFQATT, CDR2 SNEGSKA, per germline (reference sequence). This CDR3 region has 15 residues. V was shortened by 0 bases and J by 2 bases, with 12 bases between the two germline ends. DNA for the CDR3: TGCAGTGCTAGAGACCCGAGCGCCTCCACAGATACGCAGTATTTT. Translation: CSARDPSASTDTQYF.

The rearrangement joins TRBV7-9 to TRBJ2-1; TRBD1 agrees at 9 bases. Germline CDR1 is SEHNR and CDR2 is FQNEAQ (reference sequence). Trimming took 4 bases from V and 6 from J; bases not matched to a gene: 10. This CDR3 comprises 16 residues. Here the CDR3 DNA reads TGTGCCAGCAGCTCGACGCCGGGACAGGGTAGCAATGAGCAGTTCTTC. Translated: CASSSTPGQGSNEQFF.

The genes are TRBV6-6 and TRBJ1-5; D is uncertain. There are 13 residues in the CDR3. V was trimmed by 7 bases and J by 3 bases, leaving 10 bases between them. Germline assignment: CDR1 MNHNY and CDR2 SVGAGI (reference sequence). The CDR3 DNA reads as TGTGCCAGCACCCCGGAGGTCAATCAGCCCCAGCATTTT. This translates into CASTPEVNQPQHF.

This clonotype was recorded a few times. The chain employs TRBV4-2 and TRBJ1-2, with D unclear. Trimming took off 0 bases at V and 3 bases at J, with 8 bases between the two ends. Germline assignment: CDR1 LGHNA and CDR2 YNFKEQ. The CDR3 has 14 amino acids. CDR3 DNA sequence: TGTGCCAGCAGCCAAGAACTCCCCGACTATGGCTACACCTTC. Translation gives CASSQELPDYGYTF.

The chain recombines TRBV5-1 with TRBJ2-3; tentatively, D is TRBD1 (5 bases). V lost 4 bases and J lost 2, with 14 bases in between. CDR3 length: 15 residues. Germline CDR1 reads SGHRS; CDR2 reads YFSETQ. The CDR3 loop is CASSPTTGFTDTQYF. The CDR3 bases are TGCGCCAGCAGCCCCACAACAGGCTTCACAGATACGCAGTATTTT. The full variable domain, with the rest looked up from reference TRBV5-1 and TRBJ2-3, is KAGVTQTPRYLIKTRGQQVTLSCSPISGHRSVSWYQQTPGQGLQFLFEYFSETQRNKGNFPGRFSGRQFSNSRSEMNVSTLELGDSALYLCASSPTTGFTDTQYFGPGTRLTVL.

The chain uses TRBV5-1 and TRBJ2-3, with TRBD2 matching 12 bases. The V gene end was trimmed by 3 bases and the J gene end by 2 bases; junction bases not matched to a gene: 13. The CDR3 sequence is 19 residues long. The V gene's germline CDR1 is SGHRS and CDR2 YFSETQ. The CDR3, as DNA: TGCGCCAGCAGCTCCTTGACTAGCGGGGGCCTTAAGCCCACAGATACGCAGTATTTT. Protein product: CASSSLTSGGLKPTDTQYF.

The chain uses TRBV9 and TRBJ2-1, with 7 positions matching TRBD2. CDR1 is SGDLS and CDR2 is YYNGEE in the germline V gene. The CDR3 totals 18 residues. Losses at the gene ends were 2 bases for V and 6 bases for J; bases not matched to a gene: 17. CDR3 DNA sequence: TGTGCCAGCAGCGTCGGACCACGACTAGCCCGCTACCCCAATGAGCAGTTCTTC. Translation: CASSVGPRLARYPNEQFF. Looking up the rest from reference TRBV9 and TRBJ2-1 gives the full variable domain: DSGVTQTPKHLITATGQRVTLRCSPRSGDLSVYWYQQSLDQGLQFLIQYYNGEERAKGNILERFSAQQFPDLHSELNLSSLELGDSALYFCASSVGPRLARYPNEQFFGPGTRLTVL.

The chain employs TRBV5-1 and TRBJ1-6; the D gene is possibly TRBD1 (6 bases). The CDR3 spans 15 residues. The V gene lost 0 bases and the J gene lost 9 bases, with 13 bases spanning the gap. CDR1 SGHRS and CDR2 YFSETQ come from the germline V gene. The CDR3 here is CASSLEGVFGSPLHF. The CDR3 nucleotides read TGCGCCAGCAGCTTGGAGGGGGTGTTTGGTTCACCCCTCCACTTT.

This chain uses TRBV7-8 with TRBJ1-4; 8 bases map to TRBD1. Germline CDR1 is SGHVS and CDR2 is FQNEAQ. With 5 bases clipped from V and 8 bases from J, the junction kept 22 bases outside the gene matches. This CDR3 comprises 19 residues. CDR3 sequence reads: CASSRNHHPISGQAEKLFF. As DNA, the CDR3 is TGTGCCAGCAGCCGAAATCACCACCCCATTTCGGGACAGGCCGAAAAACTGTTTTTT.

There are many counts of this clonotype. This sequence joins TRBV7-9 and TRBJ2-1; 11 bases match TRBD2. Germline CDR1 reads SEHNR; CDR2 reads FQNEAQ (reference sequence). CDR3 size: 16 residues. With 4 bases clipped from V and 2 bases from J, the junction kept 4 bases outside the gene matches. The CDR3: CASSSPGLAAYNEQFF. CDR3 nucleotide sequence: TGTGCCAGCAGCTCCCCGGGACTAGCGGCCTACAATGAGCAGTTCTTC.

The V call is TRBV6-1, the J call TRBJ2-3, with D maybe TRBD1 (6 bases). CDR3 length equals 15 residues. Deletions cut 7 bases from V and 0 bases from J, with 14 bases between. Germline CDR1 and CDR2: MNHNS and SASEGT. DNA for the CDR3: TGTGCCAGCAATAGGGACATACCTAGCACAGATACGCAGTATTTT. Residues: CASNRDIPSTDTQYF.

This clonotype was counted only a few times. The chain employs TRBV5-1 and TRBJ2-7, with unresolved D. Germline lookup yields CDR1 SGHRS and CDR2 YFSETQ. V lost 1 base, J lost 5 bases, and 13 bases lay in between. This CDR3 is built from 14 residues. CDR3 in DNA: TGCGCCAGCAGCTTGTTGGATGTCGGGCACGAGCAGTACTTC. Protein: CASSLLDVGHEQYF.

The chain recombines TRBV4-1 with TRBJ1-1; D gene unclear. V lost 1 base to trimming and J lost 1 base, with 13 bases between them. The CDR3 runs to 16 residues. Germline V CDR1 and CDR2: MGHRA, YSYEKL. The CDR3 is CASSQVAVSTNTEAFF. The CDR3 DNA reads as TGCGCCAGCAGCCAAGTGGCAGTGAGTACGAACACTGAAGCTTTCTTT.